This T cell receptor (beta chain) was sequenced during a study of cytomegalovirus exposure and HLA in healthy donors. Of note for this clone: What it binds is not known.

The PCR ran on 60 Vbeta and 13 Jbeta primers. Generated by immunoSEQ multiplex PCR, the TCRdb table keeps only in-frame clones and is missing some. The repertoire holds around 150,000 clones, with 80% as singletons. Study outcomes and limitations: Donors belonging to an Asian-associated ancestry cluster reportedly showed fewer N-insertions in productive TCRs than the approximately 690-donor mean, according to what a later analysis found.

This receptor was identified in a male donor in good health and CMV-seronegative. Sequenced: PBMCs.

CDR3: CASSIGTGVNIQYF. The CDR3 DNA sequence: TGTGCCAGCAGTATCGGGACAGGGGTGAACATTCAGTACTTC. This chain joins TRBV25-1 and TRBJ2-4, with TRBD1 identical over 10 bases. The ends lost 5 bases at V and 7 bases at J; junction bases unmatched: 5. The CDR3 consists of 14 residues. Germline V gene lookup returns CDR1 MGHDK and CDR2 SYGVNS.